This T cell receptor (beta chain) was obtained from a study of blood T cell repertoires in COVID-19. Turning to the study itself: Researchers got acute and convalescent COVID-19 samples from the United States, Italy and Spain.

V lost 6 bases to trimming and J lost 12 bases, with 18 bases between them. CDR1 and CDR2 (germline): MDHEN, SYDVKM. CDR3 length: 12 amino acids. This clone was detected once. Authors' analysis steps: It was from reference gene primer amplification that nucleated cell counts were estimated. TCRdb keeps only in-frame clones here, not all; method: immunoSEQ multiplex PCR. V and J calls and clone size follow that table, whereas D and trimming were derived from the DNA. The data hold over 150,000 clones, with roughly 81% observed a single time. The sequenced sample consisted of peripheral blood. The TCR was taken from a woman of 80 years or more with COVID-19, enrolled during active disease. V is TRBV28 and J is TRBJ2-7; tentative D call: TRBD1 (6 bases). In DNA form, the CDR3 reads TGTGCCAGCAGCCTCCGGGACACCTCTCGGTACTTC. This codes for CASSLRDTSRYF. Together with reference TRBV28 and TRBJ2-7, the CDR3 gives the full variable domain: DVKVTQSSRYLVKRTGEKVFLECVQDMDHENMFWYRQDPGLGLRLIYFSYDVKMKEKGDIPEGYSVSREKKERFSLILESASTNQTSMYLCASSLRDTSRYFGPGTRLTVT.